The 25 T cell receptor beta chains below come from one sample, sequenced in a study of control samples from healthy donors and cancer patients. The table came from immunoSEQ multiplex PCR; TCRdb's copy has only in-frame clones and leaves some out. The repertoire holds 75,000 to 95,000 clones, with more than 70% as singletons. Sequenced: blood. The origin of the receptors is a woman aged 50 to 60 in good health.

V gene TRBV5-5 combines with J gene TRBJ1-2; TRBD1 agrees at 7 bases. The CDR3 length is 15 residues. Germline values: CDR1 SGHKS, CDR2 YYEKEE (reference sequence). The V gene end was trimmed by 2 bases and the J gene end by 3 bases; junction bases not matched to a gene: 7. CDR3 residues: CASSFPRTGDYGYTF. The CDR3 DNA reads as TGTGCCAGCAGCTTCCCTAGGACAGGCGACTATGGCTACACCTTC.

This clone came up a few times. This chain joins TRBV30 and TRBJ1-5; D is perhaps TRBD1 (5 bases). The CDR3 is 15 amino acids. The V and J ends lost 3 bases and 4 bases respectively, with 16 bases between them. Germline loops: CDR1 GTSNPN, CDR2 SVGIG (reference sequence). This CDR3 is CAWRRGTGGNQPQHF. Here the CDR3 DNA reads TGTGCCTGGAGGCGTGGGACGGGCGGGAATCAGCCCCAGCATTTT.

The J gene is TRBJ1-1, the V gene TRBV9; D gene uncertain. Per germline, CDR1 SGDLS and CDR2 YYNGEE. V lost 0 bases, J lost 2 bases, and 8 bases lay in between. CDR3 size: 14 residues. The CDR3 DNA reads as TGTGCCAGCAGCGTAGGTGACGCAAACACTGAAGCTTTCTTT. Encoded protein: CASSVGDANTEAFF.

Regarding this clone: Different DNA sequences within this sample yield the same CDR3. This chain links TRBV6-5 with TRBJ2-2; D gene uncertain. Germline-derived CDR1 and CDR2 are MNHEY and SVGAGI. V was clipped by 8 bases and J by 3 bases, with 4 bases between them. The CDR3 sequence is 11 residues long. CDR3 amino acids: CASRYTGELFF. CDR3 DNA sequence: TGTGCCAGCCGATACACCGGGGAGCTGTTTTTT.

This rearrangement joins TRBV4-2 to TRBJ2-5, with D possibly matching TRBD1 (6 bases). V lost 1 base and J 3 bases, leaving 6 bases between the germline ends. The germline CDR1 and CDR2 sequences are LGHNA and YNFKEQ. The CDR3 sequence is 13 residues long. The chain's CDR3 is CASSQAGEETQYF. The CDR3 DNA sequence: TGTGCCAGCAGCCAAGCAGGGGAAGAGACCCAGTACTTC.

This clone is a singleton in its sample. CDR3 protein: CSVDQGRGTQYF. The CDR3 bases are TGCAGCGTTGACCAGGGTAGGGGAACCCAGTACTTC. The rearrangement uses TRBV29-1 and TRBJ2-5; D is possibly TRBD1 (5 bases). V was clipped by 3 bases and J by 8 bases, with 13 bases between them. Germline V gives CDR1 SQVTM, CDR2 ANQGSEA. The CDR3 sequence is 12 residues long.

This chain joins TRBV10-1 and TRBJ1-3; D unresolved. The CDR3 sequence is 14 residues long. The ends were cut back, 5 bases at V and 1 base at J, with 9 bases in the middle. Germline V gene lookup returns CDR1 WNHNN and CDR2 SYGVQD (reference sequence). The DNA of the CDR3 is TGCGCCAGCAGTTTAATGCGATCTGGAAACACCATATATTTT. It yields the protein CASSLMRSGNTIYF.

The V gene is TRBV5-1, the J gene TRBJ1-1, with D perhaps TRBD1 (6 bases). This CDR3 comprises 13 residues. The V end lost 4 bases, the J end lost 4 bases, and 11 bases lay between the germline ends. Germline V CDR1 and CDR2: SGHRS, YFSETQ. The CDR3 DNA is TGCGCCAGCAGCGAACAGGGACCCACTGAAGCTTTCTTT. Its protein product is CASSEQGPTEAFF.

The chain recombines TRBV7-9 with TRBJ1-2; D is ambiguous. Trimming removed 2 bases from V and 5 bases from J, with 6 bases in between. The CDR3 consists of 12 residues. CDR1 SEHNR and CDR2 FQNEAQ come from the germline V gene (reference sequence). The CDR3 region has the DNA TGTGCCAGCAGCTTAAAGGAGTATGGCTACACCTTC. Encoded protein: CASSLKEYGYTF.

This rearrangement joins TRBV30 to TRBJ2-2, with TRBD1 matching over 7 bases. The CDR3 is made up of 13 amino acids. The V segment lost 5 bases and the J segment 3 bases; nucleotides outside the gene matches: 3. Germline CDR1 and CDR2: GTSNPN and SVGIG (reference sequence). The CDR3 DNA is TGTGCCTGGGACAGGGCCGACACCGGGGAGCTGTTTTTT. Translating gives CAWDRADTGELFF.

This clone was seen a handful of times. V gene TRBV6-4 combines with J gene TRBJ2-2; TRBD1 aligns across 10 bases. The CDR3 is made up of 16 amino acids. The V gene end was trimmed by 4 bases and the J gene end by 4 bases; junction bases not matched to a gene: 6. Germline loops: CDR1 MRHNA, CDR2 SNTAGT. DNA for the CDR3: TGTGCCAGCAGTGTGACAGGGGGCGCCGGCACCGGGGAGCTGTTTTTT. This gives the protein CASSVTGGAGTGELFF.

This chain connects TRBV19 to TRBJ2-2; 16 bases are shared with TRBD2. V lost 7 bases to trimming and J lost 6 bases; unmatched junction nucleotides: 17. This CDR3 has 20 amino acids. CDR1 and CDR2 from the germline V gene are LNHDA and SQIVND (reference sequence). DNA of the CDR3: TGTGCCAGTACCCTTACTCCGGGACTAGCGGGGGGGGTCCCGGCCGGGGAGCTGTTTTTT. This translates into CASTLTPGLAGGVPAGELFF.

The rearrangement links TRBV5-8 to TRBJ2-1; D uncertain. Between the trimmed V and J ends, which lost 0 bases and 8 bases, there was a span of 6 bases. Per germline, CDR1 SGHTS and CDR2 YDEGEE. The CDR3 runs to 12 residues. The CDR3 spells CASSLAWDEQFF. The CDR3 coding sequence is TGTGCCAGCAGCTTGGCTTGGGATGAGCAGTTCTTC.

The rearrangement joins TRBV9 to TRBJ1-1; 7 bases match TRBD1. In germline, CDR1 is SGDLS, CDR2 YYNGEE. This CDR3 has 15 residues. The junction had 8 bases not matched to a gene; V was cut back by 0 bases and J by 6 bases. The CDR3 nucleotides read TGTGCCAGCAGCGTAGAGGGGACAGCCGTCTCTGAAGCTTTCTTT. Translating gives CASSVEGTAVSEAFF.

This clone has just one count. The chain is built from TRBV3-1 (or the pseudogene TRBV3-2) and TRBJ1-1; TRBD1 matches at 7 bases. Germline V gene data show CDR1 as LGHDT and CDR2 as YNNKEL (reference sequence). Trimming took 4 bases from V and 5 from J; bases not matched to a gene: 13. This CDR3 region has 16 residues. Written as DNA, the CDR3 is TGTGCCAGCAGCCCCACCCCCCACAGGGGAGGAACTGAAGCTTTCTTT. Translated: CASSPTPHRGGTEAFF.

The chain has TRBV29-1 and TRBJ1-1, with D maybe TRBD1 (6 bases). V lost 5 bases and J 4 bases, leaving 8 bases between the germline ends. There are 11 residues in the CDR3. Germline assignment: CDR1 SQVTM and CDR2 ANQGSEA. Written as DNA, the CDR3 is TGCAGCGTTCCAGGGGCCACTGAAGCTTTCTTT. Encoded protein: CSVPGATEAFF.

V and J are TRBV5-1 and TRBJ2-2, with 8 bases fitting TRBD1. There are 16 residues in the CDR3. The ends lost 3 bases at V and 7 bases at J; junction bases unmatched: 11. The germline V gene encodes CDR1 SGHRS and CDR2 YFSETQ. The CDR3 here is CASSSSDRARFGELFF. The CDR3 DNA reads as TGCGCCAGCAGCTCTTCGGACAGGGCTAGGTTCGGGGAGCTGTTTTTT.

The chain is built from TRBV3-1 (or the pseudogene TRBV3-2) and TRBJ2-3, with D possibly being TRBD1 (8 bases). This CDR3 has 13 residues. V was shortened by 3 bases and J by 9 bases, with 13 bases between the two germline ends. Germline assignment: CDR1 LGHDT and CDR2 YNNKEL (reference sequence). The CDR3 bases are TGTGCCAGCAGCCAGGGGGGGACAGGCACGCAGTATTTT. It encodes CASSQGGTGTQYF.

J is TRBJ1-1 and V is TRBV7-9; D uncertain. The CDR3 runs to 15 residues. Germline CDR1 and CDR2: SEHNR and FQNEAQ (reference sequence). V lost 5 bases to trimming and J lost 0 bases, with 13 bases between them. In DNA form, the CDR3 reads TGTGCCAGCAGCACAAAGGCAGGCATGAACACTGAAGCTTTCTTT. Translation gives CASSTKAGMNTEAFF.

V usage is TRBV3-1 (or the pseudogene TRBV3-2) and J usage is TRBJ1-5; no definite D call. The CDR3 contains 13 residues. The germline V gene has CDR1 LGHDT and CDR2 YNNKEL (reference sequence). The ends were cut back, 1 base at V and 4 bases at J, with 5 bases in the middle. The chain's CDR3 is CASSQAINQPQHF. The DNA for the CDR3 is TGTGCCAGCAGCCAAGCAATAAATCAGCCCCAGCATTTT.

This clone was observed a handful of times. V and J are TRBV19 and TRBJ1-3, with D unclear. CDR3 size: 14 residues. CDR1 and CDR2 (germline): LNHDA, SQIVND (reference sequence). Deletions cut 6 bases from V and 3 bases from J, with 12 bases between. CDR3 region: CASRSLDFGNTIYF. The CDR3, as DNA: TGTGCCAGTAGAAGTCTCGATTTTGGAAACACCATATATTTT.

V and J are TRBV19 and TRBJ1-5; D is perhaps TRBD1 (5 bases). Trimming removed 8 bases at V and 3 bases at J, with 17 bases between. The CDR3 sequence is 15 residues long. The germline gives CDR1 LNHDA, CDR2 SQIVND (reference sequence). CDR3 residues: CASSKQVSPNQPQHF. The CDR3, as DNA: TGTGCCAGTTCTAAACAGGTCTCGCCCAATCAGCCCCAGCATTTT.

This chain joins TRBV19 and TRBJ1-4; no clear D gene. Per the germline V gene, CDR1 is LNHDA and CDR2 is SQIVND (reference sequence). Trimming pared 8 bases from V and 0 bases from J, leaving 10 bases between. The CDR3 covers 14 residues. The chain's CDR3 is CASGPVSTNEKLFF. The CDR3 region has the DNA TGTGCCAGTGGCCCCGTATCAACTAATGAAAAACTGTTTTTT.

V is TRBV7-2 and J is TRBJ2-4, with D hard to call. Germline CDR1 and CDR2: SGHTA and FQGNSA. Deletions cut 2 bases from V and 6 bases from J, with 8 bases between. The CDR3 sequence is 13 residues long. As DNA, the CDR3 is TGTGCCAGCAGCTTAAACAGCTTAAACATTCAGTACTTC. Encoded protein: CASSLNSLNIQYF.

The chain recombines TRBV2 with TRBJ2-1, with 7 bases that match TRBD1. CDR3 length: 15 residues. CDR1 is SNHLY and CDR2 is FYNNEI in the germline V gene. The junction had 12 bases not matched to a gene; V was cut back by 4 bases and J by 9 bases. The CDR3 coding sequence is TGTGCCAGCAGTGGGGTTACAGGGGCCGTGGGTGAGCAGTTCTTC. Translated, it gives CASSGVTGAVGEQFF.